The 3 T cell receptor beta chains presented below share a single source sample, sequenced in a study of T-cell reconstitution after alpha-beta-depleted transplantation in children (dated by TCRdb to 2016 to 2018). Preparation of the library involved PCR. The sequencer listed for this sample is Illumina HiSeq 2500. Molecular barcoding was employed in the preparation of TCR libraries, with unique molecular identifiers being used to normalize TCRbeta repertoire quantification. Using fastp at Q25 and MiXCR, TCRdb reprocessed the public reads and kept productive beta chains. Each entry merges the rows of one CDR3 protein and shows their most common DNA and genes. The sample yields approximately 980,000 distinct CDR3 sequences; roughly 29% were counted once. The top ten clonotypes cover 28% of the sample. Explained via the paper, the treatment or condition label denotes: allogeneic hematopoietic cell transplantation with graft depleted of TCRalphabeta T cells and CD19 B cells.

This specimen was PBMCs, mostly from graft donor cells, taken 360 days after TCRalphabeta/CD19-depleted stem cell transplant. Source of these receptors: a boy less than two years old who had a stem cell transplant for SCID, so the T cells may come from the graft donor.

This chain uses TRBV4-1 with TRBJ1-1, with TRBD1 matching 7 bases. CDR3 size: 16 residues. V gave up 4 bases and J gave up 3 bases; unmatched junction bases: 11. Germline CDR1 MGHRA, CDR2 YSYEKL. The CDR3 bases are TGCGCCAGCAGCCTCGTAGCCGGGACAGCGGACACTGAAGCTTTCTTT. Protein product: CASSLVAGTADTEAFF.

CDR3 residues: CASSLSLQTEAFF. The DNA of the CDR3 is TGTGCCAGCAGCTTATCTTTGCAAACTGAAGCTTTCTTT. The chain combines TRBV7-2 with TRBJ1-1; D is undetermined. The CDR3 covers 13 residues. Germline V lookup: CDR1 SGHTA, CDR2 FQGNSA. The V and J ends lost 2 bases and 5 bases respectively, with 9 bases between them.

This chain links TRBV21-1 with TRBJ1-4; the D call TRBD1 from the table was never checked on the DNA. TRBV21-1 is a recognized pseudogene. The CDR3 totals 18 residues. The CDR3 nucleotides are TGTGCCAGCAGCAACCACCTCCTCCAGGACAGGGGTACAGAAAAACTGTTTTTT. Translation: CASSNHLLQDRGTEKLFF.